This T cell receptor beta chain appears in the sequencing data of a study of blood T cell repertoires in COVID-19. Here immunoSEQ multiplex PCR was the method, and the copy in TCRdb shows in-frame clones only, minus some. The table lists around 250,000 clones, almost 85% of them singletons, with 15% in the top ten. This CDR3 is built from 13 residues. The junction had 6 bases not matched to a gene; V was cut back by 4 bases and J by 6 bases. Germline-derived CDR1 and CDR2 are SGHNT and YYREEE (reference sequence). Material: PBMCs or T cells enriched from blood (not recorded which). The chain carries TRBV5-4 and TRBJ2-7; 8 bases agree with TRBD2. The source is a man aged 40-49 years who had recovered from COVID-19. CDR3 DNA sequence: TGTGCCAGCAGCATAGGACTAGCTTCCGAGCAGTACTTC. Residues: CASSIGLASEQYF.